The 26 T cell receptor beta chains below come from one sample, sequenced in a study of vaccination effects on CD4 cells after COVID-19. Measured with immunoSEQ multiplex PCR; TCRdb has only the in-frame clones, and not every one. This sample has more than 65,000 clones, with about 80% found just once. For these TCRs, the target antigens are not known. Viral peptide pools were used in the ViraFEST assay to expand antigen-specific CD4+ T cells, and sequencing came afterward. Scientists isolated CD4+ T cells after a roughly 10-day culture period ended. Participants received two doses of either the BNT162b2 or mRNA-1273 vaccine. The sequencing used CD4+ T cells from PBMCs cultured with HCoV-229E spike peptides, collected after COVID-19 vaccination. These receptor sequences come from a human donor who received a COVID-19 vaccine.

J is TRBJ2-2 and V is TRBV2; possible D gene TRBD1, 6 bases. The CDR3 runs 14 residues. The germline gives CDR1 SNHLY, CDR2 FYNNEI. V was shortened by 7 bases and J by 5 bases, with 14 bases between the two germline ends. The CDR3 DNA reads as TGTGCCAGCACCTGGACAGTACTTACCGGGGAGCTGTTTTTT. Amino acid sequence: CASTWTVLTGELFF.

The gene calls are TRBV6-1 and TRBJ1-2; D perhaps matches TRBD1 (5 bases). The V end was cut by 0 bases, the J end by 3 bases, with 5 bases between. The germline V gene encodes CDR1 MNHNS and CDR2 SASEGT. The CDR3 is 13 residues long. CDR3 DNA sequence: TGTGCCAGCAGTGAAGCAGGGGACTATGGCTACACCTTC. The encoded protein is CASSEAGDYGYTF.

This chain connects TRBV6-2 or TRBV6-3 to TRBJ1-5; perhaps TRBD1 as D (5 bases). The CDR3 is 13 amino acids. Germline CDR1 is MNHEY and CDR2 is SVGEGT. Trimming left V 2 bases short and J 9 bases short, with 11 bases between. CDR3 coding DNA: TGTGCCAGCAGTTACGGGGGGGTCCCGCCCCAGCATTTT. Protein: CASSYGGVPPQHF.

V is TRBV6-1 and J is TRBJ1-4, with D maybe TRBD1 (5 bases). The V end was cut by 1 base, the J end by 0 bases, with 6 bases between. The CDR3 runs 15 residues. CDR1 MNHNS and CDR2 SASEGT come from the germline V gene. This CDR3 is CASSEGQSTNEKLFF. Here the CDR3 DNA reads TGTGCCAGCAGTGAAGGACAGTCAACTAATGAAAAACTGTTTTTT.

CDR3 amino acids: CASSLGGAGNEQFF. The DNA for the CDR3 is TGTGCCAGCAGCCTCGGGGGGGCCGGCAATGAGCAGTTCTTC. The chain is built from TRBV7-3 and TRBJ2-1, with 8 bases fitting TRBD2. CDR3 length: 14 residues. The germline gives CDR1 SGHTA, CDR2 FQGTGA. After removal of 5 bases from V and 6 bases from J, the junction contained 6 bases not matched to a gene.

The CDR3 spells CASSRTGLAGEDTQYF. DNA of the CDR3: TGTGCCAGCAGCCGAACGGGACTAGCGGGGGAGGATACGCAGTATTTT. This rearrangement joins TRBV3-1 (or the pseudogene TRBV3-2) to TRBJ2-3; 14 bases match TRBD2. Germline CDR1 is LGHDT and CDR2 is YNNKEL (reference sequence). With V trimmed by 4 bases and J by 6 bases, 6 bases remained unmatched. CDR3 size: 16 residues.

CDR3 sequence reads: CASSFTQGGDTQYF. The CDR3, as DNA: TGTGCCAGCAGCTTTACGCAGGGGGGGGATACGCAGTATTTT. The chain carries TRBV5-8 and TRBJ2-3, with D perhaps given as TRBD1 or TRBD2 (7 bases each). V was shortened by 2 bases and J by 6 bases, with 13 bases between the two germline ends. There are 14 residues in the CDR3. The V gene's germline CDR1 is SGHTS and CDR2 YDEGEE.

This clone was found a few times. The chain has TRBV4-1 and TRBJ1-2; the D gene is possibly TRBD1 (5 bases). The CDR3 is 12 residues long. V was clipped by 1 base and J by 7 bases, with 7 bases between them. CDR1 and CDR2 (germline): MGHRA, YSYEKL. This CDR3 is CASSQGQPGYTF. CDR3 DNA: TGCGCCAGCAGCCAAGGACAGCCTGGCTACACCTTC.

The chain joins TRBV21-1 to TRBJ2-7; the table's D call, TRBD1, was not checked against the DNA. TRBV21-1 constitutes a pseudogene. The CDR3 consists of 13 residues. For the CDR3, the DNA is TGTGCCAGCAGCCTTGGACAGGGCAACGAGCAGTACGTC. Translating gives CASSLGQGNEQYV.

The CDR3 protein is CASSQGGWEDAEAFF. In DNA, the CDR3 is TGCGCCAGCAGCCAAGGGGGGTGGGAGGACGCTGAAGCTTTCTTT. This chain connects TRBV4-1 to TRBJ1-1; D is perhaps TRBD1 (5 bases). CDR1 MGHRA and CDR2 YSYEKL come from the germline V gene. The CDR3 consists of 15 residues. Trimming removed 1 base at V and 6 bases at J, with 15 bases between.

The chain recombines TRBV19 with TRBJ1-5; D is possibly TRBD1 (6 bases). From germline, CDR1 is LNHDA and CDR2 SQIVND (reference sequence). With 6 bases removed from V and 2 bases from J, the gap between germline ends came to 17 bases. The CDR3 length is 16 residues. As DNA, the CDR3 is TGTGCCAGTAGCACCCTTGAACGGGGGCGCAATCAGCCCCAGCATTTT. Its translation is CASSTLERGRNQPQHF.

This sequence joins TRBV30 and TRBJ1-3, with a tentative D call TRBD1 (6 bases). This CDR3 contains 13 residues. Trimming cost V 1 base and J 2 bases, with 6 bases left between them. CDR1 GTSNPN and CDR2 SVGIG come from the germline V gene (reference sequence). The CDR3 loop reads CAWSEGAGNTIYF. CDR3 bases: TGTGCCTGGAGTGAGGGGGCTGGAAACACCATATATTTT.

The V and J genes are TRBV7-9 and TRBJ1-1; possible D gene TRBD1, 5 bases. The V and J ends lost 4 bases and 6 bases respectively, with 18 bases between them. The CDR3 has 15 residues. Germline assignment: CDR1 SEHNR and CDR2 FQNEAQ (reference sequence). CDR3 bases: TGTGCCAGCAGCTACGGGACGGGGATGGTGGCTGAAGCTTTCTTT. Its protein product is CASSYGTGMVAEAFF.

V is TRBV4-2 and J is TRBJ2-3, with D perhaps TRBD1 (6 bases). CDR1 and CDR2 from the germline V gene are LGHNA and YNFKEQ. Trimming pared 2 bases from V and 1 base from J, leaving 10 bases between. The CDR3 is 15 residues long. This chain's CDR3 is CASSQLQGRTDTQYF. In DNA, the CDR3 is TGTGCCAGCAGCCAATTACAGGGACGCACAGATACGCAGTATTTT.

This clone turned up a few times. The genes are TRBV6-5 and TRBJ1-5, with TRBD1 identical over 10 bases. The CDR3 runs 15 residues. Germline CDR1 MNHEY, CDR2 SVGAGI. The ends lost 6 bases at V and 2 bases at J; junction bases unmatched: 4. The CDR3 coding sequence is TGTGCCAGCAGAACCGGGACAGGGGGCAATCAGCCCCAGCATTTT. It specifies CASRTGTGGNQPQHF.

The rearrangement links TRBV6-2 or TRBV6-3 to TRBJ1-2, with D possibly TRBD1 on 5 matching bases. Germline V gives CDR1 MNHEY, CDR2 SVGEGT. This CDR3 has 13 amino acids. V was pared by 4 bases and J by 4 bases, with 10 bases between. The CDR3 bases are TGTGCCAGCAGTTGGGGGAGGAGCTATGGCTACACCTTC. Encoded protein: CASSWGRSYGYTF.

The J gene is TRBJ2-1, the V gene TRBV7-3, with TRBD2 matching 12 bases. Germline values: CDR1 SGHTA, CDR2 FQGTGA. V was pared by 5 bases and J by 9 bases, with 11 bases of the junction left unmatched. The CDR3 loop spans 16 amino acids. The CDR3 is CASSPNGLAGSGEQFF. CDR3 bases: TGTGCCAGCAGCCCAAACGGACTAGCGGGGTCCGGTGAGCAGTTCTTC.

The rearrangement links TRBV30 to TRBJ1-2; weak D call: TRBD1 (5 bases). Trimming pared 4 bases from V and 6 bases from J, leaving 12 bases between. Germline values: CDR1 GTSNPN, CDR2 SVGIG (reference sequence). The CDR3 extends over 12 amino acids. This CDR3 is CAWKIGVHGYTF. In DNA form, the CDR3 reads TGTGCCTGGAAAATAGGGGTCCATGGCTACACCTTC. The whole variable domain, remainder taken from reference TRBV30 and TRBJ1-2, is SQTIHQWPATLVQPVGSPLSLECTVEGTSNPNLYWYRQAAGRGLQLLFYSVGIGQISSEVPQNLSASRPQDRQFILSSKKLLLSDSGFYLCAWKIGVHGYTFGSGTRLTVV.

The chain uses TRBV19 and TRBJ1-2; 10 bases are shared with TRBD1. CDR1 and CDR2 (germline): LNHDA, SQIVND (reference sequence). This CDR3 comprises 14 residues. After removal of 6 bases from V and 7 bases from J, the junction contained 8 bases not matched to a gene. CDR3 loop: CASSRDRGEVGYTF. CDR3 DNA sequence: TGTGCCAGTAGCCGGGACAGGGGAGAAGTTGGCTACACCTTC.

This sequence joins TRBV5-6 and TRBJ2-7, with D unclear. The V and J ends lost 3 bases and 3 bases respectively, with 10 bases between them. The CDR3 length is 13 residues. Germline V gene lookup returns CDR1 SGHDT and CDR2 YYEEEE. DNA of the CDR3: TGTGCCAGCAGCTCCCAATCCTACTACGAGCAGTACGTC. Residues: CASSSQSYYEQYV.

The chain joins TRBV7-2 to TRBJ2-2; no clear D gene. The CDR3 contains 15 residues. Looked up from germline, CDR1 is SGHTA and CDR2 is FQGNSA. Trimming took 1 base from V and 2 from J, leaving 8 bases between them. CDR3 region: CASSLVSTNTGELFF. DNA for the CDR3: TGTGCCAGCAGCTTAGTTTCCACTAACACCGGGGAGCTGTTTTTT.

J is TRBJ1-5 and V is TRBV6-6; D is unclear. V lost 6 bases to trimming and J lost 4 bases, with 16 bases between them. Germline lookup yields CDR1 MNHNY and CDR2 SVGAGI (reference sequence). The CDR3 length is 15 residues. The CDR3 reads CASRAGGSGNQPQHF. The CDR3 region has the DNA TGTGCCAGCAGGGCCGGCGGGAGTGGTAATCAGCCCCAGCATTTT.

CDR3 residues: CASSESRVSYNEQFF. CDR3 bases: TGCGCCAGCAGTGAGTCCAGGGTCTCCTACAATGAGCAGTTCTTC. The chain has TRBV10-1 and TRBJ2-1; D is possibly TRBD1 (5 bases). The CDR3 contains 15 residues. The germline CDR1 and CDR2 sequences are WNHNN and SYGVQD (reference sequence). Deletions cut 0 bases from V and 0 bases from J, with 6 bases between.

J is TRBJ2-3 and V is TRBV2, with unresolved D. Between the trimmed V and J ends, which lost 7 bases and 0 bases, there was a span of 8 bases. The CDR3 is 13 amino acids. CDR1 is SNHLY, CDR2 FYNNEI, per germline. The CDR3 bases are TGTGCCAGCACGGCATCTAGCACAGATACGCAGTATTTT. Its translation: CASTASSTDTQYF. Full variable domain (missing parts from reference TRBV2 and TRBJ2-3): EPEVTQTPSHQVTQMGQEVILRCVPISNHLYFYWYRQILGQKVEFLVSFYNNEISEKSEIFDDQFSVERPDGSNFTLKIRSTKLEDSAMYFCASTASSTDTQYFGPGTRLTVL.

The chain carries TRBV7-3 and TRBJ2-3; 8 positions agree with TRBD2. The junction had 8 bases not matched to a gene; V was cut back by 4 bases and J by 2 bases. The germline V gene has CDR1 SGHTA and CDR2 FQGTGA. This CDR3 comprises 16 residues. This chain's CDR3 is CASSSLGGGFTDTQYF. Here the CDR3 DNA reads TGTGCCAGCAGCTCCCTTGGCGGGGGGTTCACAGATACGCAGTATTTT.

The CDR3 DNA reads TGTGCCAGCTCACCACAACAAGGACTGAACTCTGGGGCCAACGTCCTGACTTTC. Translated: CASSPQQGLNSGANVLTF. The rearrangement links TRBV18 to TRBJ2-6, with D possibly being TRBD2 (5 bases). The V gene's germline CDR1 is KGHSH and CDR2 LQKENI. Between the trimmed V and J ends, which lost 1 base and 0 bases, there was a span of 13 bases. The CDR3 totals 18 residues.